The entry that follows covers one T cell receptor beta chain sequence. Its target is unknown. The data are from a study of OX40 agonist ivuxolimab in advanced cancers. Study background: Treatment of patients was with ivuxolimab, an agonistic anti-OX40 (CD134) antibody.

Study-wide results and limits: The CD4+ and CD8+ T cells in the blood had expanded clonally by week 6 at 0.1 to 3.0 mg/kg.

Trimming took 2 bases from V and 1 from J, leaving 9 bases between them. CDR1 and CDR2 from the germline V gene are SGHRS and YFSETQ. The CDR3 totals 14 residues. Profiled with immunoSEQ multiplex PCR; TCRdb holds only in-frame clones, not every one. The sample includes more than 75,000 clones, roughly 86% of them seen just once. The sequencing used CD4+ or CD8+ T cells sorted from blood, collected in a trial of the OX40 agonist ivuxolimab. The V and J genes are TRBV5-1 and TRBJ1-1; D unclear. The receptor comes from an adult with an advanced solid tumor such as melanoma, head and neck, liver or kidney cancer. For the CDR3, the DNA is TGCGCCAGCAGCTTAAGAGACGCGAACACTGAAGCTTTCTTT. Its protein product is CASSLRDANTEAFF.